These 27 T cell receptor beta chains originate from one sample sequenced in a study of OX40 agonist ivuxolimab in advanced cancers. This table comes from immunoSEQ multiplex PCR, and its TCRdb copy is limited to in-frame clones, with some not included. The repertoire holds about 24,000 clones, around two thirds seen once, with about 20% in the top ten. Sequenced here: CD4+ or CD8+ T cells sorted from blood, sampled in a trial of the OX40 agonist ivuxolimab. The receptors were gathered from an adult with an advanced solid tumor such as melanoma, head and neck, liver or kidney cancer.

This rearrangement joins TRBV7-2 to TRBJ2-6; D unresolved. The CDR3 is 15 residues long. V lost 2 bases, J lost 2 bases, and 7 bases lay in between. Germline V gene sequence: CDR1 SGHTA, CDR2 FQGNSA. The CDR3 bases are TGTGCCAGCAGCTTAATAGGAACTGGGGCCAACGTCCTGACTTTC. Encoded protein: CASSLIGTGANVLTF.

This clone has just a few counts. CDR3 in amino acids: CASGAERGTGGVSYNSPLHF. In nucleotides, the CDR3 is TGTGCCAGCGGGGCAGAGAGAGGGACAGGCGGTGTTTCCTATAATTCACCCCTCCACTTT. V gene TRBV7-8 combines with J gene TRBJ1-6; TRBD1 matches at 8 bases. The CDR3 runs 20 residues. V gave up 8 bases and J gave up 1 base; unmatched junction bases: 19. CDR1 is SGHVS, CDR2 FQNEAQ, per germline. The entire variable domain, with the rest obtained from reference TRBV7-8 and TRBJ1-6, is as follows: GAGVSQSPRYKVAKRGQDVALRCDPISGHVSLFWYQQALGQGPEFLTYFQNEAQLDKSGLPSDRFFAERPEGSVSTLKIQRTQQEDSAVYLCASGAERGTGGVSYNSPLHFGNGTRLTVT.

By share of the sample, this clone is medium-sized. The chain has TRBV6-5 and TRBJ2-1; 12 bases map to TRBD2. This CDR3 comprises 15 residues. Trimming cost V 6 bases and J 2 bases; bases outside gene matches: 2. Per the germline V gene, CDR1 is MNHEY and CDR2 is SVGAGI. The CDR3 spells CASSLAGGPYNEQFF. The CDR3 DNA is TGTGCCAGCAGCCTAGCGGGGGGGCCCTACAATGAGCAGTTCTTC.

This sequence joins TRBV6-9 and TRBJ2-5, with D hard to call. The J call is in doubt because the DNA end fits TRBJ2-7 better. Germline V CDR1 and CDR2: MNHGY, SVAAGI. This CDR3 contains 12 residues. The CDR3 reads CASSAVDYEQYF. The CDR3 region has the DNA TGTGCCAGCAGTGCTGTTGATTACGAGCAGTACTTC.

The CDR3 bases are TGTGCCAGCAGCCGACAGGCCCTACCCCACGAGCAGTACTTC. Amino acid sequence: CASSRQALPHEQYF. The V gene is TRBV7-9, the J gene TRBJ2-7, with D possibly TRBD1 on 6 matching bases. There are 14 residues in the CDR3. Per the germline V gene, CDR1 is SEHNR and CDR2 is FQNEAQ (reference sequence). Deletions cut 5 bases from V and 5 bases from J, with 16 bases between.

This chain joins TRBV5-5 and TRBJ2-6, with unresolved D. This CDR3 has 17 amino acids. Trimming cost V 1 base and J 0 bases, with 11 bases left between them. Per germline, CDR1 SGHKS and CDR2 YYEKEE (reference sequence). This chain's CDR3 is CASSLFGGSSGANVLTF. The DNA of the CDR3 is TGTGCCAGCAGCTTGTTCGGCGGAAGCTCTGGGGCCAACGTCCTGACTTTC.

This CDR3 is CASSVGGGQPQHF. CDR3 sequence (DNA): TGTGCCAGCAGCGTAGGAGGGGGTCAGCCCCAGCATTTT. The chain has TRBV9 and TRBJ1-5; TRBD1 is a possible D gene (6 bases). Germline assignment: CDR1 SGDLS and CDR2 YYNGEE. The CDR3 runs 13 residues. V was pared by 0 bases and J by 6 bases, with 7 bases between.

This clone appeared a single time. V usage is TRBV2 and J usage is TRBJ1-3, with TRBD1 matching 7 bases. Germline CDR1 and CDR2: SNHLY and FYNNEI. V trimming: 4 bases; J trimming: 0 bases; junction bases outside the gene matches: 6. The CDR3 contains 16 residues. The CDR3 coding sequence is TGTGCCAGCAGTGTGGGGACAGAAAACTCTGGAAACACCATATATTTT. Translating gives CASSVGTENSGNTIYF.

The chain employs TRBV7-9 and TRBJ2-1; no reliable D call. CDR3 length: 14 residues. CDR1 is SEHNR and CDR2 is FQNEAQ in the germline V gene (reference sequence). Between the trimmed V and J ends, which lost 2 bases and 7 bases, there was a span of 12 bases. The CDR3 loop is CASSLQFFENEQFF. CDR3 bases: TGTGCCAGCAGCTTACAGTTTTTTGAGAATGAGCAGTTCTTC.

The chain joins TRBV6-5 to TRBJ1-1; 7 bases line up with TRBD1. This CDR3 spans 13 amino acids. Germline values: CDR1 MNHEY, CDR2 SVGAGI. Trimming cost V 5 bases and J 8 bases; bases outside gene matches: 8. CDR3 sequence (DNA): TGTGCCAGCAGTAAGGGACAGTGGCAGGAAGCTTTCTTT. Its translation: CASSKGQWQEAFF.

This clone was found once. The chain uses TRBV19 and TRBJ1-1, with D perhaps matching TRBD1 (6 bases). The CDR3 is 14 residues long. CDR1 and CDR2 (germline): LNHDA, SQIVND (reference sequence). Trimming shortened V by 7 bases and J by 1 base, and 13 bases separated the two germline ends. The DNA of the CDR3 is TGTGCCAGTAAATTGGGGGGCGGGAACACTGAAGCTTTCTTT. It yields the protein CASKLGGGNTEAFF.

The rearrangement uses TRBV4-2 and TRBJ2-7; D is undetermined. V was cut by 0 bases and J by 0 bases, with 9 bases left in between. This CDR3 spans 15 amino acids. The V gene's germline CDR1 is LGHNA and CDR2 YNFKEQ. The CDR3 DNA reads TGTGCCAGCAGCCAAGAGACGGACCCCTCCTACGAGCAGTACTTC. Its protein is CASSQETDPSYEQYF.

By its share, this clone is medium-sized. The CDR3 nucleotides read TGCGCCAGCGGGGTGACCGGGGAGCTGTTTTTT. Its translation is CASGVTGELFF. The V and J genes are TRBV5-1 and TRBJ2-2; D not certain. The germline V gene encodes CDR1 SGHRS and CDR2 YFSETQ. The CDR3 sequence is 11 residues long. Deletions cut 7 bases from V and 5 bases from J, with 6 bases between.

The chain couples TRBV27 to TRBJ2-7; possibly TRBD1 for D (5 bases). The germline gives CDR1 MNHEY, CDR2 SMNVEV (reference sequence). The CDR3 sequence is 15 residues long. V lost 1 base to trimming and J lost 3 bases, with 13 bases between them. DNA for the CDR3: TGTGCCAGCAGTTTATGGGGCCCGAGGAACTACGAGCAGTACTTC. Translating it yields CASSLWGPRNYEQYF.

This chain links TRBV27 with TRBJ2-3; 14 bases align to TRBD2. With V trimmed by 5 bases and J by 4 bases, 14 bases remained unmatched. CDR1 is MNHEY and CDR2 is SMNVEV in the germline V gene (reference sequence). This CDR3 has 19 residues. The CDR3 reads CASSPRLAGGPGAADTQYF. Here the CDR3 DNA reads TGTGCCAGCAGTCCGAGACTAGCGGGGGGGCCCGGGGCTGCAGATACGCAGTATTTT.

This sequence joins TRBV6-6 and TRBJ1-2, with a possible D match to TRBD1 (5 bases). The germline V gene encodes CDR1 MNHNY and CDR2 SVGAGI (reference sequence). Trimming removed 2 bases from V and 5 bases from J, with 9 bases in between. The CDR3 has 13 residues. This CDR3 is CASSYGAGYGYTF. CDR3 nucleotides: TGTGCCAGCAGTTACGGGGCAGGGTATGGCTACACCTTC.

This chain connects TRBV11-2 to TRBJ2-7; 7 nucleotides align to TRBD1. CDR1 SGHAT and CDR2 FQNNGV come from the germline V gene. The CDR3 extends over 16 amino acids. The J segment lost 0 bases and the V segment lost 4 bases, leaving 9 bases of the junction unmatched. CDR3 sequence: CASSYSTGALSYEQYF. The CDR3 coding sequence is TGTGCCAGCAGCTATTCCACAGGGGCGCTCTCCTACGAGCAGTACTTC.

Only one count was recorded for this clone. The chain carries TRBV19 and TRBJ2-1; 14 bases fit TRBD2. Germline V gene sequence: CDR1 LNHDA, CDR2 SQIVND (reference sequence). The J segment lost 8 bases and the V segment lost 5 bases, leaving 5 bases of the junction unmatched. The CDR3 runs to 15 residues. The CDR3 nucleotides are TGTGCCAGTAGTTTGACTAGCGGGGGGGCCGATGAGCAGTTCTTC. Translated: CASSLTSGGADEQFF.

This clone was found a few times. The rearrangement uses TRBV27 and TRBJ2-5; a weak D match, TRBD1 (5 bases). V was cut by 5 bases and J by 3 bases, with 13 bases left in between. CDR3 length: 14 amino acids. Germline V gene sequence: CDR1 MNHEY, CDR2 SMNVEV (reference sequence). CDR3 DNA: TGTGCCAGCAGTCCCGCTCTAGGGGAAGAGACCCAGTACTTC. This sequence encodes CASSPALGEETQYF.

The gene calls are TRBV6-6 and TRBJ2-3, with 13 positions matching TRBD2. Trimming took 4 bases from V and 5 from J; bases not matched to a gene: 6. Per germline, CDR1 MNHNY and CDR2 SVGAGI (reference sequence). This CDR3 has 16 amino acids. CDR3 region: CASSLLAGGAGDTQYF. The DNA for the CDR3 is TGTGCCAGCAGTTTACTAGCGGGGGGGGCGGGAGATACGCAGTATTTT.

V is TRBV5-1 and J is TRBJ2-3; D remains ambiguous. The CDR3 has 11 amino acids. V gave up 5 bases and J gave up 3 bases, with 4 bases separating them. The germline gives CDR1 SGHRS, CDR2 YFSETQ. CDR3 nucleotide sequence: TGCGCCAGCAGGGGGACAGATACGCAGTATTTT. Protein: CASRGTDTQYF.

DNA of the CDR3: TGTGCCAGCAGTGAATTTAGGACCGGGACAGGGGACACCGGGGAGCTGTTTTTT. Translating it yields CASSEFRTGTGDTGELFF. J is TRBJ2-2 and V is TRBV25-1; 10 bases match TRBD1. Germline CDR1 MGHDK, CDR2 SYGVNS. Trimming removed 1 base from V and 3 bases from J; junction bases left unmatched: 8. CDR3 length: 18 amino acids.

Written as DNA, the CDR3 is TGTGCCAGCAGCTTCACAGGGGCCTACAATGAGCAGTTCTTC. This gives the protein CASSFTGAYNEQFF. The chain couples TRBV7-9 to TRBJ2-1; 7 bases are a match to TRBD1. This CDR3 comprises 14 residues. Per germline, CDR1 SEHNR and CDR2 FQNEAQ (reference sequence). Trimming took 3 bases from V and 2 from J; bases not matched to a gene: 1. Combining the CDR3 with reference TRBV7-9 and TRBJ2-1 gives the whole variable domain DTGVSQNPRHKITKRGQNVTFRCDPISEHNRLYWYRQTLGQGPEFLTYFQNEAQLEKSRLLSDRFSAERPKGSFSTLEIQRTEQGDSAMYLCASSFTGAYNEQFFGPGTRLTVL.

V gene TRBV6-6 combines with J gene TRBJ2-1; 8 bases match TRBD1. CDR3 length: 14 amino acids. With 4 bases clipped from V and 4 bases from J, the junction kept 3 bases outside the gene matches. CDR1 and CDR2 from the germline V gene are MNHNY and SVGAGI (reference sequence). The CDR3 nucleotides read TGTGCCAGCAGTTTGGGGACAGGATACAATGAGCAGTTCTTC. Amino acids: CASSLGTGYNEQFF.

With respect to this clone: In the same sample, other DNA sequences code for this CDR3. The gene calls are TRBV7-6 and TRBJ2-3; TRBD2 matches at 9 bases. V lost 4 bases to trimming and J lost 5 bases; unmatched junction nucleotides: 10. This CDR3 region has 16 residues. Per germline, CDR1 SGHVS and CDR2 FNYEAQ. The CDR3 DNA sequence: TGTGCCAGCAGCTCGGGGGGCGGGGGGGCAGGAGATACGCAGTATTTT. Translated: CASSSGGGGAGDTQYF.

J is TRBJ2-5 and V is TRBV27; tentatively, D is TRBD2 (6 bases). The V and J ends lost 6 bases and 5 bases respectively, with 19 bases between them. This CDR3 region has 15 residues. CDR1 and CDR2 (germline): MNHEY, SMNVEV (reference sequence). For the CDR3, the DNA is TGTGCCAGCAGCCCTCGCAGGAGGGCAGGGGAGACCCAGTACTTC. Amino acid sequence: CASSPRRRAGETQYF.

The chain employs TRBV29-1 and TRBJ2-5; 9 bases are a match to TRBD2. The V gene end was trimmed by 4 bases and the J gene end by 2 bases; junction bases not matched to a gene: 11. The germline V gene has CDR1 SQVTM and CDR2 ANQGSEA. The CDR3 has 16 residues. The CDR3 nucleotides are TGCAGCGTTGCGGCTAGCGGGGTGGAGGGGCAAGAGACCCAGTACTTC. This translates into CSVAASGVEGQETQYF. The whole variable domain, filled in from reference TRBV29-1 and TRBJ2-5, reads SAVISQKPSRDICQRGTSLTIQCQVDSQVTMMFWYRQQPGQSLTLIATANQGSEATYESGFVIDKFPISRPNLTFSTLTVSNMSPEDSSIYLCSVAASGVEGQETQYFGPGTRLLVL.